Following are 13 T cell receptor beta chains from one sample sequenced in a study of control samples from healthy donors and cancer patients. TCRdb's table, derived via immunoSEQ multiplex PCR, lists solely in-frame clones and lacks some. Of more than 95,000 clones listed, 87% were seen once; the top ten hold around 3%. The sample consisted of blood. Every receptor here comes from a man aged 55 to 70 in good health.

CDR3 DNA sequence: TGTGCCAGCAGCTTTCAGGGAGGAGGCGGCTACACCTTC. This translates into CASSFQGGGGYTF. The chain employs TRBV28 and TRBJ1-2, with D perhaps matching TRBD1 (5 bases). This CDR3 is built from 13 residues. The germline V gene has CDR1 MDHEN and CDR2 SYDVKM. V was cut by 6 bases and J by 8 bases, with 16 bases left in between.

The sample holds one count of this clone. V and J are TRBV7-9 and TRBJ2-3; D is ambiguous. The V end lost 3 bases, the J end lost 0 bases, and 7 bases lay between the germline ends. This CDR3 comprises 14 residues. The V gene's germline CDR1 is SEHNR and CDR2 FQNEAQ (reference sequence). The CDR3 DNA follows: TGTGCCAGCAGCTTTTTCCCTAGCACAGATACGCAGTATTTT. It yields the protein CASSFFPSTDTQYF.

V gene TRBV7-9 combines with J gene TRBJ2-7, with D possibly matching TRBD1 (5 bases). V gave up 3 bases and J gave up 3 bases, with 18 bases separating them. This CDR3 has 16 residues. Germline V gene lookup returns CDR1 SEHNR and CDR2 FQNEAQ (reference sequence). This CDR3 is CASSLTGALGNYEQYF. For the CDR3, the DNA is TGTGCCAGCAGCTTGACTGGGGCCTTGGGAAACTACGAGCAGTACTTC.

This sequence joins TRBV5-6 and TRBJ1-6, with D possibly being TRBD1 (5 bases). V was clipped by 3 bases and J by 9 bases, with 10 bases between them. Per the germline V gene, CDR1 is SGHDT and CDR2 is YYEEEE. The CDR3 is 13 amino acids. This CDR3 is CASSSGGTSPLHF. The CDR3 coding sequence is TGTGCCAGCAGCTCCGGGGGAACTTCACCCCTCCACTTT.

The chain carries TRBV19 and TRBJ1-6; D is unclear. The V and J ends lost 1 base and 6 bases respectively, with 7 bases between them. The CDR3 consists of 14 residues. Germline values: CDR1 LNHDA, CDR2 SQIVND (reference sequence). The CDR3 loop reads CASSIGLTNSPLHF. CDR3 DNA sequence: TGTGCCAGTAGTATAGGACTGACTAATTCACCCCTCCACTTT.

This rearrangement joins TRBV6-5 to TRBJ1-4; no reliable D call. CDR1 and CDR2 (germline): MNHEY, SVGAGI. Trimming stripped 2 bases from V and 0 bases from J, with 7 bases between. CDR3 length: 15 residues. The CDR3 nucleotides are TGTGCCAGCAGTTACGAGAGTGCAACTAATGAAAAACTGTTTTTT. This sequence encodes CASSYESATNEKLFF.

The genes are TRBV28 and TRBJ1-4; TRBD1 is a possible D gene (6 bases). There are 14 residues in the CDR3. CDR1 and CDR2 from the germline V gene are MDHEN and SYDVKM. The germline V and J ends were trimmed by 8 bases and 11 bases, with 21 bases remaining between them. As DNA, the CDR3 is TGTGCCAGCCGTACGACAGGCCGGGCGGGTAAACTGTTTTTT. This translates into CASRTTGRAGKLFF.

The rearrangement uses TRBV16 and TRBJ1-2; D is unresolved. The CDR3 consists of 13 residues. V dropped 2 bases and J dropped 2 bases, with 6 bases sitting between them. CDR1 and CDR2 from the germline V gene are KGHSY and FQNENV. CDR3 bases: TGTGCCAGCAGCCAAGACAAAAACTATGGCTACACCTTC. This translates into CASSQDKNYGYTF.

This clone was recorded only once. The same CDR3 also results from other DNA sequences found in this sample. The chain employs TRBV6-5 and TRBJ1-2; 7 nucleotides agree with TRBD1. The CDR3 covers 13 residues. The V and J ends lost 5 bases and 1 base, in that order; junction bases with no gene match: 1. Per the germline V gene, CDR1 is MNHEY and CDR2 is SVGAGI. The CDR3: CASSRGRNYGYTF. The CDR3 DNA is TGTGCCAGCAGTAGGGGGCGTAACTATGGCTACACCTTC.

The rearrangement links TRBV6-4 to TRBJ2-1, with TRBD2 matching over 11 bases. CDR1 is MRHNA, CDR2 SNTAGT, per germline. The CDR3 contains 18 residues. Trimming removed 8 bases from V and 5 bases from J; junction bases left unmatched: 17. The CDR3 nucleotides are TGTGCCAGCGCGAGGGACCCAATTCTAGCGGGGGGCAACAATGAGCAGTTCTTC. This codes for CASARDPILAGGNNEQFF.

The chain links TRBV23-1 to TRBJ2-7; 10 nucleotides agree with TRBD1. TRBV23-1 is sorted into the ORF group, with uncertain function. V shed 2 bases, J shed 5 bases, and the junction held 15 bases outside the gene matches. The CDR3 spans 18 residues. DNA of the CDR3: TGCGCCAGCAGTCAAGTCGGGAACCGGGACAGGGGATCGGACGAGCAGTACTTC. This codes for CASSQVGNRDRGSDEQYF.

J is TRBJ2-5 and V is TRBV5-1; D possibly corresponds to TRBD1 (7 bases). Germline V gives CDR1 SGHRS, CDR2 YFSETQ. The germline V and J ends were trimmed by 3 bases and 1 base, with 16 bases remaining between them. The CDR3 runs 16 residues. The CDR3 sequence is CASSWGGGTVQETQYF. CDR3 nucleotides: TGCGCCAGCAGCTGGGGAGGTGGGACAGTCCAAGAGACCCAGTACTTC.

This clone was observed a few times. The genes are TRBV19 and TRBJ1-1; the D is unclear. In germline, CDR1 is LNHDA, CDR2 SQIVND (reference sequence). Trimming removed 3 bases at V and 3 bases at J, with 11 bases between. The CDR3 covers 14 residues. Here the CDR3 DNA reads TGTGCCAGTAGTATGGGTTTTGGGGACACTGAAGCTTTCTTT. The encoded protein is CASSMGFGDTEAFF.